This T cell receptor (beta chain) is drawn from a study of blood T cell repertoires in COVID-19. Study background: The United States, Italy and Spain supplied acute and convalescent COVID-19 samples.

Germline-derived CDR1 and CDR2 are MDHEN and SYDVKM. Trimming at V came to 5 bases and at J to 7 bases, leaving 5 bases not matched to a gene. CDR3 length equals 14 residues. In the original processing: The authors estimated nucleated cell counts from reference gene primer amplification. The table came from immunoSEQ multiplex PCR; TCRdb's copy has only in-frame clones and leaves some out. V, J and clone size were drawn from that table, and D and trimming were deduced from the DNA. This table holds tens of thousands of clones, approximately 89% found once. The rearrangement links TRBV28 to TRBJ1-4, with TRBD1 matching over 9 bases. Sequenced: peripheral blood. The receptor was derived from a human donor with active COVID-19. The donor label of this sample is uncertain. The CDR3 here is CASSLGQGFEKLFF. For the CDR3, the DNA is TGTGCCAGCAGTCTGGGACAGGGATTTGAAAAACTGTTTTTT.